These 30 T cell receptor beta chains share one sample of origin, sequenced in a study of OX40 agonist ivuxolimab in advanced cancers. The table came from immunoSEQ multiplex PCR; TCRdb's copy has only in-frame clones and leaves some out. The sample gives 80,000 or so clones, nearly 85% of which show up once; under 7% is in the top ten. Sample: CD4+ or CD8+ T cells sorted from blood, taken in a trial of the OX40 agonist ivuxolimab. The receptor set was obtained from an adult with an advanced solid tumor such as melanoma, head and neck, liver or kidney cancer.

The V gene is TRBV2, the J gene TRBJ2-3; TRBD2 matches 12 bases. With 6 bases clipped from V and 2 bases from J, the junction kept 9 bases outside the gene matches. There are 17 residues in the CDR3. Germline assignment: CDR1 SNHLY and CDR2 FYNNEI. In DNA form, the CDR3 reads TGTGCCAGCAGACTAGCGGGGGGTTTAAATCCCACAGATACGCAGTATTTT. Translated, it gives CASRLAGGLNPTDTQYF.

J is TRBJ2-5 and V is TRBV7-9; no clear D. This CDR3 spans 13 amino acids. Trimming left V 7 bases short and J 3 bases short, with 12 bases between. The germline V gene encodes CDR1 SEHNR and CDR2 FQNEAQ (reference sequence). The CDR3 DNA follows: TGTGCCAGCAACAAGGCAGAAGAAGAGACCCAGTACTTC. Its translation is CASNKAEEETQYF.

The V and J genes are TRBV7-3 and TRBJ2-5; D remains unclear. CDR1 is SGHTA and CDR2 is FQGTGA in the germline V gene. V lost 4 bases and J lost 5, with 8 bases in between. The CDR3 sequence is 12 residues long. CDR3 sequence: CASSSLLETQYF. DNA of the CDR3: TGTGCCAGCAGCTCACTTCTCGAGACCCAGTACTTC.

Remarks on this clone: The junction departs from germline at one end; a sequencing error may be responsible. The CDR3 spells CASSLLRDASYNEQFF. CDR3 bases: TGTGCTAGCAGCTTATTACGGGACGCTTCCTACAATGAGCAGTTCTTC. The chain joins TRBV7-7 to TRBJ2-1; D possibly matches TRBD1 or TRBD2 (5 bases each). The CDR3 runs to 16 residues. Germline CDR1 SSHAT, CDR2 FNYEAQ (reference sequence).

J is TRBJ1-2 and V is TRBV9, with D unresolved. In germline, CDR1 is SGDLS, CDR2 YYNGEE. Trimming took 0 bases from V and 4 from J, leaving 10 bases between them. The CDR3 runs 14 residues. CDR3 in DNA: TGTGCCAGCAGCGTAGTTGCGGGATCCTATGGCTACACCTTC. Its protein product is CASSVVAGSYGYTF. The entire variable domain, with the rest obtained from reference TRBV9 and TRBJ1-2, is as follows: DSGVTQTPKHLITATGQRVTLRCSPRSGDLSVYWYQQSLDQGLQFLIQYYNGEERAKGNILERFSAQQFPDLHSELNLSSLELGDSALYFCASSVVAGSYGYTFGSGTRLTVV.

V gene TRBV7-2 combines with J gene TRBJ2-7; tentative D call: TRBD1 (5 bases). Germline loops: CDR1 SGHTA, CDR2 FQGNSA. V gave up 1 base and J gave up 4 bases, with 14 bases separating them. The CDR3 spans 15 residues. The CDR3 DNA is TGTGCCAGCAGCTTAGTTTGGGGTGGACAATACGAGCAGTACTTC. It codes for CASSLVWGGQYEQYF.

V usage is TRBV7-6 and J usage is TRBJ2-1; 13 nucleotides align to TRBD2. The J segment lost 0 bases and the V segment lost 5 bases, leaving 7 bases of the junction unmatched. Germline-derived CDR1 and CDR2 are SGHVS and FNYEAQ. The CDR3 has 18 amino acids. The CDR3 is CASSLGTSGVSSYNEQFF. The CDR3 nucleotides read TGTGCCAGCAGCCTGGGGACTAGCGGGGTGAGCTCCTACAATGAGCAGTTCTTC.

The V gene is TRBV4-1, the J gene TRBJ2-7, with D unclear. Trimming took off 4 bases at V and 4 bases at J, with 14 bases between the two ends. CDR3 length: 14 residues. Germline assignment: CDR1 MGHRA and CDR2 YSYEKL. The CDR3: CASSPYSSSYEQYF. The DNA of the CDR3 is TGCGCCAGCAGCCCCTATTCAAGCTCGTACGAGCAGTACTTC.

The chain couples TRBV9 to TRBJ1-2, with D hard to call. The CDR3 consists of 11 residues. Per germline, CDR1 SGDLS and CDR2 YYNGEE. V lost 3 bases and J lost 4, with 4 bases in between. CDR3 sequence (DNA): TGTGCCAGCAGCGGAGCCTATGGCTACACCTTC. Protein sequence: CASSGAYGYTF.

This clone was found once. V gene TRBV5-4 combines with J gene TRBJ1-2, with D possibly TRBD1 on 6 matching bases. The CDR3 consists of 16 residues. Germline values: CDR1 SGHNT, CDR2 YYREEE (reference sequence). V was shortened by 1 base and J by 6 bases, with 19 bases between the two germline ends. DNA of the CDR3: TGTGCCAGCAGCTTGTGGAAAAGGCAGGGGAGGGATGGCTACACCTTC. It encodes CASSLWKRQGRDGYTF.

With respect to this clone: Other DNA sequences of this sample code for an identical CDR3. The V call is TRBV7-9, the J call TRBJ1-3; D gene uncertain. The CDR3 has 13 residues. CDR1 SEHNR and CDR2 FQNEAQ come from the germline V gene (reference sequence). Trimming removed 1 base from V and 4 bases from J, with 5 bases in between. CDR3 residues: CASSLVGGNTIYF. DNA of the CDR3: TGTGCCAGCAGCTTAGTGGGAGGAAACACCATATATTTT.

The chain combines TRBV5-5 with TRBJ1-2; 8 bases match TRBD1. This CDR3 contains 13 residues. The germline gives CDR1 SGHKS, CDR2 YYEKEE (reference sequence). The trim removed 4 bases at V and 8 bases at J, leaving 7 bases unmatched. CDR3 nucleotide sequence: TGTGCCAGCAGCCCCTTGACAGGGGCCGGCTACACCTTC. As protein: CASSPLTGAGYTF.

This chain connects TRBV27 to TRBJ1-3; TRBD1 might be the D (6 bases). The germline V gene has CDR1 MNHEY and CDR2 SMNVEV (reference sequence). V was pared by 4 bases and J by 0 bases, with 19 bases between. The CDR3 extends over 18 amino acids. The CDR3 loop is CASSSITSGQSSGNTIYF. The CDR3 DNA follows: TGTGCCAGCAGTTCAATAACATCGGGACAAAGCTCTGGAAACACCATATATTTT.

The rearrangement joins TRBV7-8 to TRBJ2-6; maybe TRBD2 (6 bases). V dropped 5 bases and J dropped 0 bases, with 17 bases sitting between them. CDR1 is SGHVS, CDR2 FQNEAQ, per germline. The CDR3 length is 18 residues. CDR3 region: CASSQRGAGSSGANVLTF. CDR3 DNA sequence: TGTGCCAGCAGCCAAAGAGGTGCGGGAAGCTCTGGGGCCAACGTCCTGACTTTC.

This clone was seen a few times. The V call is TRBV28, the J call TRBJ2-7; D is perhaps TRBD2 (6 bases). This CDR3 contains 11 residues. The V gene's germline CDR1 is MDHEN and CDR2 SYDVKM. The ends were cut back, 6 bases at V and 3 bases at J, with 6 bases in the middle. DNA of the CDR3: TGTGCCAGCAGCGGGGGCTACGAGCAGTACTTC. Protein product: CASSGGYEQYF.

The rearrangement links TRBV11-2 to TRBJ2-3, with D uncertain. The germline V gene has CDR1 SGHAT and CDR2 FQNNGV. Trimming left V 1 base short and J 0 bases short, with 5 bases between. CDR3 length: 14 amino acids. CDR3 amino acids: CASSLGPSTDTQYF. The CDR3 nucleotides are TGTGCCAGCAGCTTAGGGCCAAGCACAGATACGCAGTATTTT.

The gene calls are TRBV5-1 and TRBJ1-4, with a tentative D call TRBD1 (5 bases). The V gene's germline CDR1 is SGHRS and CDR2 YFSETQ. V dropped 3 bases and J dropped 7 bases, with 10 bases sitting between them. The CDR3 is 13 residues long. This chain's CDR3 is CASSSQGGEKLFF. The CDR3 nucleotides read TGCGCCAGCAGCTCCCAGGGCGGTGAAAAACTGTTTTTT.

The chain links TRBV5-1 to TRBJ1-1; TRBD1 is a possible D gene (5 bases). The CDR3 consists of 13 residues. Germline V gene lookup returns CDR1 SGHRS and CDR2 YFSETQ. The V end lost 2 bases, the J end lost 6 bases, and 11 bases lay between the germline ends. The CDR3 sequence is CASSFPGYPEAFF. The CDR3 DNA is TGCGCCAGCAGCTTCCCAGGGTATCCTGAAGCTTTCTTT.

The genes are TRBV2 and TRBJ1-1; D is perhaps TRBD1 (6 bases). The CDR3 runs 11 residues. The V gene's germline CDR1 is SNHLY and CDR2 FYNNEI. The ends were cut back, 7 bases at V and 5 bases at J, with 8 bases in the middle. This CDR3 is CASNDRTEAFF. The CDR3 nucleotides are TGTGCCAGCAACGACAGGACTGAAGCTTTCTTT.

The chain joins TRBV15 to TRBJ1-1, with no clear D. The ends were cut back, 3 bases at V and 3 bases at J, with 5 bases in the middle. CDR1 is LNHNV and CDR2 is YYDKDF in the germline V gene (reference sequence). This CDR3 region has 12 residues. In DNA, the CDR3 is TGTGCCACCAGCAGCCGGCACACTGAAGCTTTCTTT. It specifies CATSSRHTEAFF.

J is TRBJ1-1 and V is TRBV10-3, with D unclear. The CDR3 totals 13 residues. Deletions cut 4 bases from V and 0 bases from J, with 6 bases between. Germline V lookup: CDR1 ENHRY, CDR2 SYGVKD. The CDR3 protein is CAISAQMNTEAFF. CDR3 nucleotides: TGTGCCATCAGTGCACAAATGAACACTGAAGCTTTCTTT.

The chain carries TRBV5-4 and TRBJ1-1, with unresolved D. Germline assignment: CDR1 SGHNT and CDR2 YYREEE (reference sequence). The CDR3 length is 12 residues. The V and J ends lost 4 bases and 2 bases respectively, with 6 bases between them. The CDR3 DNA follows: TGTGCCAGCAGCCCTAGAAACACTGAAGCTTTCTTT. This gives the protein CASSPRNTEAFF. Filled out from reference TRBV5-4 and TRBJ1-1, the complete variable domain reads ETGVTQSPTHLIKTRGQQVTLRCSSQSGHNTVSWYQQALGQGPQFIFQYYREEENGRGNFPPRFSGLQFPNYSSELNVNALELDDSALYLCASSPRNTEAFFGQGTRLTVV.

CDR3 loop: CASSRRSSGVNEQFF. The CDR3 DNA reads as TGCGCCAGCAGCCGAAGATCTAGCGGGGTCAATGAGCAGTTCTTC. V usage is TRBV4-3 and J usage is TRBJ2-1, with 9 bases identical to TRBD2. This CDR3 spans 15 amino acids. With 4 bases clipped from V and 6 bases from J, the junction kept 7 bases outside the gene matches. The V gene's germline CDR1 is LGHNA and CDR2 YSLEER.

The rearrangement joins TRBV7-2 to TRBJ2-7; 8 bases map to TRBD2. Germline CDR1 SGHTA, CDR2 FQGNSA. This CDR3 has 14 amino acids. Unmatched junction bases numbered 6, after V lost 3 bases and J lost 5 bases. In DNA form, the CDR3 reads TGTGCCAGCAGCTTCCAGCGGGAGAGTCACGAGCAGTACTTC. Its protein product is CASSFQRESHEQYF.

The chain has TRBV5-6 and TRBJ2-1, with unresolved D. The CDR3 runs to 17 residues. V lost 6 bases to trimming and J lost 5 bases, with 24 bases between them. The germline CDR1 and CDR2 sequences are SGHDT and YYEEEE. The CDR3 spells CASTHQIQRVGNNEQFF. The CDR3 bases are TGTGCCAGCACCCATCAAATCCAGCGTGTTGGAAACAATGAGCAGTTCTTC.

The CDR3 region has the DNA TGCGCCAGCAGCCCCACGGGGGGGAACACTGAAGCTTTCTTT. Its protein product is CASSPTGGNTEAFF. The chain employs TRBV4-3 and TRBJ1-1; D might be TRBD1 (5 bases). Deletions cut 4 bases from V and 1 base from J, with 10 bases between. The CDR3 covers 14 residues. The germline V gene has CDR1 LGHNA and CDR2 YSLEER.

This clone has only a few counts. V gene TRBV4-3 combines with J gene TRBJ2-1; 7 positions match TRBD2. The V gene's germline CDR1 is LGHNA and CDR2 YSLEER. This CDR3 contains 16 residues. The V segment lost 1 base and the J segment 3 bases; nucleotides outside the gene matches: 6. CDR3 loop: CASSQGTGTNYNEQFF. DNA of the CDR3: TGCGCCAGCAGCCAAGGTACCGGGACTAACTACAATGAGCAGTTCTTC.

CDR3 loop: CASSFGYGEQYF. The CDR3 nucleotides read TGTGCCAGCAGTTTTGGGTATGGCGAGCAGTACTTC. The chain links TRBV28 to TRBJ2-7; D remains unclear. The germline CDR1 and CDR2 sequences are MDHEN and SYDVKM. There are 12 residues in the CDR3. Between the trimmed V and J ends, which lost 3 bases and 6 bases, there was a span of 9 bases.

J is TRBJ2-7 and V is TRBV4-2, with a tentative D call TRBD1 (6 bases). This CDR3 region has 15 residues. Germline CDR1 is LGHNA and CDR2 is YNFKEQ. V lost 0 bases to trimming and J lost 4 bases, with 13 bases between them. For the CDR3, the DNA is TGTGCCAGCAGCCAAGATCTGGAAGGGGGTTACGAGCAGTACTTC. Translating it yields CASSQDLEGGYEQYF.

This chain uses TRBV5-6 with TRBJ2-7; D gene unclear. CDR1 and CDR2 from the germline V gene are SGHDT and YYEEEE. Trimming took off 1 base at V and 4 bases at J, with 12 bases between the two ends. The CDR3 covers 14 residues. The DNA for the CDR3 is TGTGCCAGCAGCTTGAACCCAGCGTATTACGAGCAGTACTTC. Encoded protein: CASSLNPAYYEQYF.